The next 32 T cell receptor beta chains were all read from a single sample in a study of cytomegalovirus exposure and HLA in healthy donors. Researchers ran the PCR with 60 Vbeta and 13 Jbeta primers. The method was immunoSEQ multiplex PCR; TCRdb's version includes in-frame clones alone and lacks a portion of them. This table holds 85,000 to 100,000 clones, just under 85% found once. The sequencing input was PBMCs. These receptors all stem from a woman aged 18-35 years in good health and CMV-seropositive.

The chain is built from TRBV5-1 and TRBJ2-7, with unresolved D. The CDR3 runs to 11 residues. Germline CDR1 reads SGHRS; CDR2 reads YFSETQ. V was trimmed by 4 bases and J by 5 bases, leaving 7 bases between them. CDR3: CASSRANEQYF. CDR3 bases: TGCGCCAGCAGCCGAGCGAACGAGCAGTACTTC.

V is TRBV7-9 and J is TRBJ2-3; tentatively, D is TRBD1 (6 bases). V was trimmed by 2 bases and J by 3 bases, leaving 15 bases between them. The CDR3 is made up of 16 amino acids. Germline-derived CDR1 and CDR2 are SEHNR and FQNEAQ (reference sequence). CDR3 in DNA: TGTGCCAGCAGCTTAAACAGGGAATATTTTACAGATACGCAGTATTTT. Translation gives CASSLNREYFTDTQYF.

This CDR3 is CASSLELAGPGAETQYF. CDR3 DNA sequence: TGTGCCAGCAGCTTGGAACTAGCGGGACCGGGGGCGGAGACCCAGTACTTC. V usage is TRBV5-4 and J usage is TRBJ2-5, with TRBD2 matching over 10 bases. This CDR3 contains 17 residues. V lost 0 bases to trimming and J lost 5 bases; unmatched junction nucleotides: 10. CDR1 is SGHNT, CDR2 YYREEE, per germline (reference sequence).

The V gene is TRBV27, the J gene TRBJ1-5; tentatively, D is TRBD1 (6 bases). The CDR3 is made up of 15 amino acids. Germline CDR1 MNHEY, CDR2 SMNVEV (reference sequence). Trimming took 8 bases from V and 2 from J, leaving 16 bases between them. The CDR3: CASATGNWGNQPQHF. The CDR3 DNA sequence: TGTGCCAGCGCTACAGGGAACTGGGGCAATCAGCCCCAGCATTTT.

The chain links TRBV9 to TRBJ1-1, with D possibly being TRBD1 (5 bases). The CDR3 spans 15 residues. V lost 0 bases and J lost 6, with 15 bases in between. CDR1 is SGDLS, CDR2 YYNGEE, per germline. The CDR3 nucleotides read TGTGCCAGCAGCGTAGGGGAAACGGGGGGTGCTGAAGCTTTCTTT. Encoded protein: CASSVGETGGAEAFF.

The chain links TRBV27 to TRBJ2-1, with TRBD2 as a possible D gene (6 bases). Trimming removed 2 bases from V and 7 bases from J, with 18 bases in between. Germline CDR1 and CDR2: MNHEY and SMNVEV (reference sequence). This CDR3 region has 16 residues. The CDR3: CASSLRRVLLGNEQFF. CDR3 in DNA: TGTGCCAGCAGTTTAAGGAGGGTGTTGTTAGGAAATGAGCAGTTCTTC.

The CDR3 DNA reads TGTGCCATCAGTGGGGCTACAGCGAACACTGAAGCTTTCTTT. Translated: CAISGATANTEAFF. V gene TRBV10-3 combines with J gene TRBJ1-1; D gene unclear. With 4 bases removed from V and 1 base from J, the gap between germline ends came to 10 bases. The germline gives CDR1 ENHRY, CDR2 SYGVKD. The CDR3 has 14 residues.

The chain combines TRBV6-5 with TRBJ1-2, with 7 bases aligning to TRBD1. The CDR3 length is 15 residues. The V gene end was trimmed by 6 bases and the J gene end by 2 bases; junction bases not matched to a gene: 9. In germline, CDR1 is MNHEY, CDR2 SVGAGI. CDR3 sequence: CASSPTGTANYGYTF. The CDR3 DNA reads TGTGCCAGCAGCCCGACAGGGACGGCCAACTATGGCTACACCTTC.

This chain links TRBV5-1 with TRBJ2-1, with TRBD1 identical over 7 bases. Germline lookup yields CDR1 SGHRS and CDR2 YFSETQ. V dropped 2 bases and J dropped 2; count of bases not matched to a gene: 13. This CDR3 is built from 18 residues. The CDR3 nucleotides are TGCGCCAGCAGCTTTACTACTTACAGGGGATCAACCTACAATGAGCAGTTCTTC. Translating gives CASSFTTYRGSTYNEQFF.

The rearrangement links TRBV19 to TRBJ2-3, with D hard to call. This CDR3 has 13 residues. The V gene's germline CDR1 is LNHDA and CDR2 SQIVND (reference sequence). The germline V and J ends were trimmed by 5 bases and 4 bases, with 10 bases remaining between them. The DNA of the CDR3 is TGTGCCAGTAGTCCCGGTCTGGCAGATACGCAGTATTTT. Translation gives CASSPGLADTQYF. Using reference TRBV19 and TRBJ2-3 for the parts outside the CDR3, the full variable domain is DGGITQSPKYLFRKEGQNVTLSCEQNLNHDAMYWYRQDPGQGLRLIYYSQIVNDFQKGDIAEGYSVSREKKESFPLTVTSAQKNPTAFYLCASSPGLADTQYFGPGTRLTVL.

The CDR3 is CASSQNRVLGANVLTF. The CDR3 nucleotides read TGTGCCAGCAGTCAGAACAGGGTTTTGGGGGCCAACGTCCTGACTTTC. This rearrangement joins TRBV28 to TRBJ2-6; TRBD1 is a possible D gene (6 bases). Germline V gene lookup returns CDR1 MDHEN and CDR2 SYDVKM. The CDR3 extends over 16 amino acids. Trimming took off 5 bases at V and 4 bases at J, with 15 bases between the two ends.

This chain connects TRBV7-9 to TRBJ2-7; 9 nucleotides align to TRBD2. CDR1 SEHNR and CDR2 FQNEAQ come from the germline V gene (reference sequence). The CDR3 covers 15 residues. V lost 2 bases, J lost 5 bases, and 7 bases stayed unmatched. CDR3 residues: CASSLSVAGADEQYF. Here the CDR3 DNA reads TGTGCCAGCAGCTTATCGGTAGCGGGAGCAGACGAGCAGTACTTC.

This clone was counted once. The chain employs TRBV2 and TRBJ2-7; TRBD2 matches at 7 bases. The CDR3 covers 14 residues. The ends lost 2 bases at V and 4 bases at J; junction bases unmatched: 5. Germline V CDR1 and CDR2: SNHLY, FYNNEI. The CDR3 region has the DNA TGTGCCAGCAGTGAAATACTTAGCGGGTACGAGCAGTACTTC. Amino acids: CASSEILSGYEQYF.

This chain connects TRBV9 to TRBJ2-7, with D perhaps TRBD1 (6 bases). CDR1 SGDLS and CDR2 YYNGEE come from the germline V gene. This CDR3 has 15 residues. V was clipped by 1 base and J by 2 bases, with 13 bases between them. CDR3 amino acids: CASSVLNRAPYEQYF. CDR3 DNA: TGTGCCAGCAGCGTACTTAACAGGGCCCCCTACGAGCAGTACTTC.

The V gene is TRBV2, the J gene TRBJ2-2; tentative D call: TRBD2 (5 bases). The V gene lost 3 bases and the J gene lost 4 bases, with 15 bases spanning the gap. This CDR3 is built from 16 residues. Germline V lookup: CDR1 SNHLY, CDR2 FYNNEI. The CDR3 DNA reads as TGTGCCAGCAGTGATGAGGGTGAGATTGGCACCGGGGAGCTGTTTTTT. Translated, it gives CASSDEGEIGTGELFF.

The chain combines TRBV5-1 with TRBJ2-7; 10 bases match TRBD1. Losses at the gene ends were 1 base for V and 5 bases for J; bases not matched to a gene: 12. The V gene's germline CDR1 is SGHRS and CDR2 YFSETQ. This CDR3 contains 17 residues. The CDR3 DNA reads TGCGCCAGCAGCTTGCGGGCCCCCGGGACAGGGGATGACGAGCAGTACTTC. Translation gives CASSLRAPGTGDDEQYF.

V usage is TRBV7-8 and J usage is TRBJ2-5, with D possibly matching TRBD1 (5 bases). This CDR3 spans 13 amino acids. V was shortened by 5 bases and J by 5 bases, with 12 bases between the two germline ends. Germline CDR1 is SGHVS and CDR2 is FQNEAQ. CDR3 nucleotides: TGTGCCAGCAGCACAAACAGGTTGGAGACCCAGTACTTC. Its translation is CASSTNRLETQYF.

The V call is TRBV6-6, the J call TRBJ1-1; maybe TRBD1 (6 bases). CDR1 and CDR2 from the germline V gene are MNHNY and SVGAGI (reference sequence). Trimming took 6 bases from V and 6 from J, leaving 14 bases between them. The CDR3 totals 13 residues. CDR3 DNA: TGTGCCAGCAGGCGACAGGCATCAGCTGAAGCTTTCTTT. Encoded protein: CASRRQASAEAFF.

The chain recombines TRBV5-1 with TRBJ1-2, with 8 positions matching TRBD1. The length of the CDR3 is 16 residues. J lost 3 bases, V lost 0 bases, and 7 bases had no gene match. CDR1 is SGHRS and CDR2 is YFSETQ in the germline V gene. CDR3: CASSLAGQGGDYGYTF. CDR3 sequence (DNA): TGCGCCAGCAGCTTGGCTGGACAGGGAGGGGACTATGGCTACACCTTC.

V gene TRBV5-6 combines with J gene TRBJ2-1; TRBD1 is a possible D gene (6 bases). This CDR3 comprises 12 residues. The ends were cut back, 4 bases at V and 9 bases at J, with 11 bases in the middle. CDR1 and CDR2 (germline): SGHDT, YYEEEE. CDR3: CASSLEGGEQFF. DNA of the CDR3: TGTGCCAGCAGCCTAGAAGGGGGTGAGCAGTTCTTC.

The chain carries TRBV7-9 and TRBJ2-2; 8 nucleotides line up with TRBD2. The ends lost 2 bases at V and 4 bases at J; junction bases unmatched: 3. The V gene's germline CDR1 is SEHNR and CDR2 FQNEAQ (reference sequence). This CDR3 region has 15 residues. CDR3 sequence (DNA): TGTGCCAGCAGCTTACTAGCGGGCCCCACCGGGGAGCTGTTTTTT. Translated: CASSLLAGPTGELFF.

V and J are TRBV6-1 and TRBJ2-7; 9 nucleotides align to TRBD1. This CDR3 is 16 amino acids long. The trim removed 2 bases at V and 2 bases at J, leaving 7 bases unmatched. In germline, CDR1 is MNHNS, CDR2 SASEGT. The DNA for the CDR3 is TGTGCCAGCAGTGAATTGCCGGGACAGGGACCCTACGAGCAGTACTTC. Its translation is CASSELPGQGPYEQYF.

This clone was seen a single time. The chain recombines TRBV27 with TRBJ1-6, with D maybe TRBD1 (5 bases). The CDR3 sequence is 15 residues long. V dropped 6 bases and J dropped 2 bases, with 11 bases sitting between them. In germline, CDR1 is MNHEY, CDR2 SMNVEV (reference sequence). The CDR3 spells CASSRDSPYNSPLHF. CDR3 bases: TGTGCCAGCAGCCGCGACAGCCCCTATAATTCACCCCTCCACTTT.

V and J are TRBV19 and TRBJ1-4; 8 bases are a match to TRBD1. Trimming removed 3 bases from V and 0 bases from J; junction bases left unmatched: 0. The CDR3 contains 15 residues. CDR1 and CDR2 from the germline V gene are LNHDA and SQIVND (reference sequence). CDR3 sequence reads: CASSMDRATNEKLFF. For the CDR3, the DNA is TGTGCCAGTAGTATGGACAGGGCAACTAATGAAAAACTGTTTTTT.

This clone is medium-sized by share. This chain links TRBV12-1 with TRBJ1-1; TRBD1 was called by the table and not checked on the DNA. TRBV12-1 is recorded as a pseudogene. The CDR3 has 13 residues. CDR3 sequence: CASSFDDRAEAFF. The CDR3 DNA reads TGTGCCAGCAGCTTCGATGACAGGGCTGAAGCTTTCTTT.

This chain links TRBV27 with TRBJ1-2; 7 bases are shared with TRBD1. CDR3 length: 14 residues. The J segment lost 7 bases and the V segment lost 3 bases, leaving 8 bases of the junction unmatched. CDR1 is MNHEY and CDR2 is SMNVEV in the germline V gene (reference sequence). The CDR3 loop is CASSFTPGQSGYTF. The CDR3 coding sequence is TGTGCCAGCAGTTTTACCCCGGGACAGAGTGGCTACACCTTC.

The chain employs TRBV9 and TRBJ1-5; TRBD1 agrees at 7 bases. Germline CDR1 SGDLS, CDR2 YYNGEE. This CDR3 spans 15 amino acids. With 3 bases clipped from V and 6 bases from J, the junction kept 9 bases outside the gene matches. As DNA, the CDR3 is TGTGCCAGCAGCGCTCAGGGGGATCGGAGTCAGCCCCAGCATTTT. This sequence encodes CASSAQGDRSQPQHF.

V and J are TRBV28 and TRBJ1-2; D remains ambiguous. Germline V gives CDR1 MDHEN, CDR2 SYDVKM. Deletions cut 7 bases from V and 4 bases from J, with 7 bases between. The CDR3 is 11 residues long. CDR3 protein: CASTGGYGYTF. CDR3 coding DNA: TGTGCCAGCACCGGAGGCTATGGCTACACCTTC.

The V gene is TRBV28, the J gene TRBJ2-1; tentative D call: TRBD1 (6 bases). The CDR3 length is 16 residues. Trimming left V 2 bases short and J 6 bases short, with 17 bases between. Per germline, CDR1 MDHEN and CDR2 SYDVKM. Here the CDR3 reads CASSLKGGVRGNEQFF. CDR3 DNA sequence: TGTGCCAGCAGTTTAAAAGGGGGAGTGAGGGGCAATGAGCAGTTCTTC.

The chain uses TRBV4-1 and TRBJ2-7; weak D call: TRBD1 (5 bases). In germline, CDR1 is MGHRA, CDR2 YSYEKL. The CDR3 length is 15 residues. The V end was cut by 3 bases, the J end by 0 bases, with 12 bases between. CDR3 sequence reads: CASSQLGRGSYEQYF. Written as DNA, the CDR3 is TGCGCCAGCAGCCAGCTGGGAAGGGGCTCCTACGAGCAGTACTTC.

The rearrangement links TRBV28 to TRBJ2-2, with D tentatively TRBD2 (6 bases). This CDR3 is built from 18 residues. V was cut by 5 bases and J by 0 bases, with 19 bases left in between. The germline V gene has CDR1 MDHEN and CDR2 SYDVKM. CDR3 protein: CASSLNRWGGANTGELFF. DNA of the CDR3: TGTGCCAGCAGTCTCAACAGGTGGGGAGGCGCGAACACCGGGGAGCTGTTTTTT.

The count of this clone is one. The DNA for the CDR3 is TGTGCCAGCAGCTTTGCAGGACAGGGGGCAGACGAGCAGTACTTC. It specifies CASSFAGQGADEQYF. V and J are TRBV5-4 and TRBJ2-7; 11 bases are shared with TRBD1. The CDR3 sequence is 15 residues long. The V segment lost 2 bases and the J segment 5 bases; nucleotides outside the gene matches: 6. CDR1 and CDR2 (germline): SGHNT, YYREEE (reference sequence).